This T cell receptor (beta chain) was documented in a study of cytomegalovirus exposure and HLA in healthy donors. Study summary: Unique TCRs from HLA-typed donors, 75 million to 100 million of them, were held in an early data release.

The V gene's germline CDR1 is SGHAT and CDR2 FQNNGV. CDR3 length equals 17 residues. V was pared by 1 base and J by 3 bases, with 11 bases of the junction left unmatched. General study results and limits: Compared with the roughly 700-donor mean, an Asian-associated ancestry cluster reportedly had fewer N-insertions, according to a later analysis.

This clone has a handful of counts. The antigen is unknown. PCR employed 60 Vbeta and 13 Jbeta primers. TCRdb keeps only in-frame clones here, not all; method: immunoSEQ multiplex PCR. The table includes approximately 150,000 clones, approximately 80% detected once. The V gene is TRBV11-2, the J gene TRBJ2-7; 8 bases are a match to TRBD1. Material for sequencing was PBMCs. The source of this sequence is a woman under 30 in good health and CMV-seropositive. CDR3 DNA sequence: TGTGCCAGCAGCTTAGGGCCCCTCGAAGGACAGGGCTACGAGCAGTACTTC. It translates to CASSLGPLEGQGYEQYF.